This T cell receptor beta chain was retrieved from a study of early T cells in non-severe SARS-CoV-2 infection. Study background: Chains were not paired, and sequencing was done on bulk RNA from unsorted whole blood. Study-wide points: Anti-spike CD8 responses were favored in VDJdb matching, and private and CD4 specificities were missed.

Points on this clonotype: Antigen: not known.

Attachment of unique molecular identifiers was made to individual cDNA molecules. TCRdb re-derived calls from the 5' RACE reads in MiXCR, one entry per CDR3 protein. This sample yields approximately 52,000 distinct CDR3 sequences, of which around 14% are seen a single time; roughly 10% belongs to the top ten. The CDR3 runs to 14 residues. The sample consisted of whole blood, taken at baseline. This receptor was identified in an adult who was a healthcare worker with PCR-confirmed SARS-CoV-2 infection or an uninfected control (not recorded which). The chain uses TRBV21-1 and TRBJ1-1. TRBV21-1 is annotated as a pseudogene. This CDR3 reads CASGRKAGNTEAFF. As DNA, the CDR3 is TGTGCCTCAGGAAGGAAAGCGGGGAACACTGAAGCTTTCTTT.